The next 11 T cell receptor beta chains were all read from a single sample in a study of blood T cell repertoires in COVID-19. Some clones are missing from TCRdb's copy, which holds only in-frame ones; the method was immunoSEQ multiplex PCR. The sample holds 45,000 to 55,000 clones, under 90% seen once. Sample: peripheral blood. All receptors derive from a man older than 75 with COVID-19, enrolled during active disease.

This clone was counted a single time. This chain connects TRBV7-2 to TRBJ2-3; possible D gene TRBD2, 6 bases. V was cut by 10 bases and J by 2 bases, with 13 bases left in between. The CDR3 spans 13 residues. Germline V gene sequence: CDR1 SGHTA, CDR2 FQGNSA. The CDR3 loop reads CAKTGENTDTQYF. The CDR3, as DNA: TGTGCCAAGACGGGGGAGAACACAGATACGCAGTATTTT.

The V call is TRBV7-9, the J call TRBJ1-4; 8 bases line up with TRBD1. J was trimmed by 7 bases and V by 1 base; bases with no gene match: 5. This CDR3 contains 15 residues. Germline-derived CDR1 and CDR2 are SEHNR and FQNEAQ (reference sequence). Here the CDR3 reads CASSLGDRQPEKLFF. DNA of the CDR3: TGTGCCAGCAGCTTAGGGGACAGGCAGCCTGAAAAACTGTTTTTT.

This clone was recorded once. The V call is TRBV6-1, the J call TRBJ2-1, with 7 bases that match TRBD1. The germline V gene encodes CDR1 MNHNS and CDR2 SASEGT. CDR3 length: 15 amino acids. The trim removed 3 bases at V and 3 bases at J, leaving 5 bases unmatched. Here the CDR3 reads CASSDRGPLYNEQFF. The CDR3 DNA is TGTGCCAGCAGTGATAGGGGGCCCCTCTACAATGAGCAGTTCTTC.

The chain employs TRBV7-2 and TRBJ1-5; TRBD1 agrees at 8 bases. CDR3 length equals 13 residues. J gave up 9 bases and V 1 base, and 2 bases lay outside the gene matches. Germline V gene sequence: CDR1 SGHTA, CDR2 FQGNSA. CDR3 amino acids: CASSLDRGAPQHF. In nucleotides, the CDR3 is TGTGCCAGCAGCTTAGACAGGGGGGCGCCCCAGCATTTT. Full variable domain (remainder filled in from reference TRBV7-2 and TRBJ1-5): GAGVSQSPSNKVTEKGKDVELRCDPISGHTALYWYRQSLGQGLEFLIYFQGNSAPDKSGLPSDRFSAERTGGSVSTLTIQRTQQEDSAVYLCASSLDRGAPQHFGDGTRLSIL.

The chain employs TRBV27 and TRBJ1-5; maybe TRBD1 (5 bases). Trimming cost V 8 bases and J 5 bases, with 10 bases left between them. Germline V gene sequence: CDR1 MNHEY, CDR2 SMNVEV (reference sequence). The CDR3 length is 12 residues. CDR3 protein: CASGRGHQPQHF. The CDR3 coding sequence is TGTGCCAGCGGGAGGGGCCATCAGCCCCAGCATTTT.

The rearrangement links TRBV18 to TRBJ2-5; D might be TRBD1 (5 bases). The V gene lost 3 bases and the J gene lost 5 bases, with 13 bases spanning the gap. The CDR3 extends over 14 amino acids. Germline CDR1 is KGHSH and CDR2 is LQKENI. In DNA form, the CDR3 reads TGTGCCAGCTCACCCCCGGCAGGGCGGGAGACCCAGTACTTC. Its translation is CASSPPAGRETQYF.

The chain uses TRBV2 and TRBJ1-1, with unresolved D. CDR1 is SNHLY, CDR2 FYNNEI, per germline. This CDR3 contains 11 residues. The V end lost 6 bases, the J end lost 0 bases, and 2 bases lay between the germline ends. CDR3 DNA: TGTGCCAGCAGCTTGAACACTGAAGCTTTCTTT. It translates to CASSLNTEAFF.

This clone was counted once. The rearrangement joins TRBV7-9 to TRBJ1-4, with a weak D call TRBD1 (6 bases). V lost 6 bases and J lost 8, with 16 bases in between. CDR3 length equals 14 residues. Germline V gene data show CDR1 as SEHNR and CDR2 as FQNEAQ (reference sequence). CDR3 nucleotides: TGTGCCAGCAGGCCTACAGGGTCGGGGGAAAAACTGTTTTTT. Its protein product is CASRPTGSGEKLFF.

The chain employs TRBV28 and TRBJ1-1; 7 bases align to TRBD1. There are 14 residues in the CDR3. The V segment lost 6 bases and the J segment 7 bases; nucleotides outside the gene matches: 11. Looked up from germline, CDR1 is MDHEN and CDR2 is SYDVKM. CDR3 sequence (DNA): TGTGCCAGCAGAGAACAGGGGCGGTTCGGTGAAGCTTTCTTT. The encoded protein is CASREQGRFGEAFF.

The chain combines TRBV30 with TRBJ1-1; D is unresolved. This CDR3 contains 13 residues. CDR1 and CDR2 from the germline V gene are GTSNPN and SVGIG (reference sequence). V was clipped by 3 bases and J by 0 bases, with 8 bases between them. The CDR3 region has the DNA TGTGCCTGGAGATGGAGCATGAACACTGAAGCTTTCTTT. It yields the protein CAWRWSMNTEAFF.

The chain recombines TRBV18 with TRBJ2-6; perhaps TRBD2 as D (6 bases). Trimming cost V 3 bases and J 1 base, with 7 bases left between them. CDR3 length: 15 residues. Germline lookup yields CDR1 KGHSH and CDR2 LQKENI. CDR3 nucleotides: TGTGCCAGCTCACCGGCGGGATCTGGGGCCAACGTCCTGACTTTC. Its protein is CASSPAGSGANVLTF.